This entry is about one T cell receptor (beta chain). The record originates from a study of regulatory T cells in long-lasting Graves disease. Relying on iRepertoire HTBI primers and Arm-PCR of CDR3 regions, the team built TCR beta libraries. Each CDR3 protein gets one entry after TCRdb re-called the multiplex PCR reads with MiXCR. The sample shows roughly 420,000 distinct CDR3 sequences, roughly 15% of them seen only once. Regarding time point: newly diagnosed GD, antithyroid drugs for less than 3 months. PBMCs were the source of the RNA used for TCR sequencing. The germline CDR1 and CDR2 sequences are SGHKS and YYEKEE (reference sequence). V lost 5 bases, J lost 2 bases, and 8 bases stayed unmatched. The CDR3 contains 15 residues. The sample was also reused in another study, on T cells in Graves' hyperthyroidism and ophthalmopathy.

The chain joins TRBV5-5 to TRBJ2-3; 7 nucleotides match TRBD1. This TCR was sampled from a woman between 18 and 29 years old with Graves disease. The sample consisted of peripheral blood mononuclear cells (PBMCs), taken at new diagnosis, from a patient treated with antithyroid drugs. The CDR3 is CASRTPTGPTDTQYF. In DNA form, the CDR3 reads TGTGCCAGCAGAACTCCGACAGGGCCCACAGATACGCAGTATTTT.